This T cell receptor beta chain was profiled in a study of cytomegalovirus exposure and HLA in healthy donors. PCR involved 60 Vbeta and 13 Jbeta primers. Measured with immunoSEQ multiplex PCR; TCRdb has only the in-frame clones, and not every one. The sample yields approximately 190,000 clones, over 9.5% seen once. Study outcomes and limitations: In most subjects, TCR beta sequences reportedly gave accurate predictions of HLA-A and HLA-B alleles. In a later analysis, a genetic analysis reported fewer productive-TCR N-insertions in an Asian-associated ancestry cluster than the cohort average. A later analysis by the authors found several of the most significant clusters apparently linked to common viral pathogens.

Donors consisted of healthy bone marrow donors. Germline V gene sequence: CDR1 MNHEY, CDR2 SVGAGI. V dropped 11 bases and J dropped 1 base, with 14 bases sitting between them. This CDR3 contains 13 residues. In regard to this clone: Its specificity is unknown.

The rearrangement uses TRBV6-5 and TRBJ1-1, with no clear D. The TCR originated in a man over 45 in good health and CMV-seropositive. The source material was PBMCs. The CDR3 DNA reads as TGTGCCTCAAAACTAGGGAGGAACACTGAAGCTTTCTTT. Residues: CASKLGRNTEAFF.